The source of this T cell receptor (beta chain) is a study of T cells after yellow fever vaccination. Using its own MiXCR run on the 5' RACE reads, TCRdb lists one record per CDR3 protein. The table lists a few hundred thousand distinct CDR3 sequences, 3% to 4.5% of them singletons. A few counts support this clonotype. Germline lookup yields CDR1 DFQATT and CDR2 SNEGSKA (reference sequence). This CDR3 contains 14 residues. Trimming took 5 bases from V and 4 from J, leaving 16 bases between them. The V gene is TRBV20-1, the J gene TRBJ2-3; tentatively, D is TRBD1 or TRBD2 (5 bases each). The source is a man aged 18 to 29 who received the YFV17D yellow fever vaccine. The sample here was PBMCs, taken on the day of the yellow fever booster vaccination. In DNA, the CDR3 is TGCAGTGCTGAGCCGGGGCCTGCGTCAGATACGCAGTATTTT. Translating gives CSAEPGPASDTQYF.